This is a list of T cell receptor beta chains from one sample in a study of Graves' ophthalmopathy and Graves' hyperthyroidism. TCRdb re-derived calls from the multiplex PCR reads in MiXCR, one entry per CDR3 protein. The sample has just over 600,000 distinct CDR3 sequences, about 24% seen once. The sample was peripheral blood. The origin of the receptors is a young woman with stable Graves' hyperthyroidism. Some clones in this sample may be carry-over from other donors' samples. CDR3s include the opening cysteine and the closing phenylalanine or tryptophan. D genes are given only for firm matches. Size is omitted from some rows. Given values are once, few, many or a class for expanded clones.

d_call: NA
j_call: TRBJ1-1
clone_size: NA
v_call: TRBV12-3/TRBV12-4
cdr3_aa: CASKFGRNTEAFF
cdr3_nt: TGTGCCAGCAAATTCGGGAGGAACACTGAAGCTTTCTTT

d_call: NA
j_call: TRBJ1-5
clone_size: many
v_call: TRBV6-2/TRBV6-3
cdr3_aa: CASSTGVRRLPQHF
cdr3_nt: TGTGCCAGCTCGACCGGGGTACGGCGGCTGCCCCAGCATTTT

d_call: NA
j_call: TRBJ2-7
clone_size: NA
v_call: TRBV2
cdr3_aa: CASSPETVSYEQYF
cdr3_nt: TGTGCCAGCAGCCCTGAGACGGTGTCCTACGAGCAGTACTTC

d_call: TRBD2
j_call: TRBJ2-5
clone_size: many
v_call: TRBV3-1
cdr3_aa: CASREGAGGRQTQYF
cdr3_nt: TGTGCCAGCAGGGAAGGGGCGGGGGGAAGGCAGACCCAGTACTTC

d_call: NA
j_call: TRBJ1-1
clone_size: few
v_call: TRBV15
cdr3_aa: CATGQPTSAEAFF
cdr3_nt: TGTGCCACAGGACAGCCAACGAGCGCTGAAGCTTTCTTT

d_call: TRBD1
j_call: TRBJ1-2
clone_size: many
v_call: TRBV7-9
cdr3_aa: CASSPWDSRGYTF
cdr3_nt: TGTGCCAGCAGCCCCTGGGACAGTCGTGGCTACACCTTC

d_call: TRBD1
j_call: TRBJ1-1
clone_size: many
v_call: TRBV6-1
cdr3_aa: CASRETGSTTEAFF
cdr3_nt: TGTGCCAGCAGAGAGACAGGGTCTACCACTGAAGCTTTCTTT

d_call: NA
j_call: TRBJ1-2
clone_size: many
v_call: TRBV7-3
cdr3_aa: CASSPEGGVTGYTF
cdr3_nt: TGTGCCAGCAGCCCCGAGGGCGGGGTAACTGGCTACACCTTC

d_call: NA
j_call: TRBJ1-2
clone_size: few
v_call: TRBV7-8
cdr3_aa: CASSNVNYGYTF
cdr3_nt: TGTGCCAGCAGCAACGTTAACTATGGCTACACCTTC

d_call: TRBD1
j_call: TRBJ1-5
clone_size: many
v_call: TRBV12-3/TRBV12-4
cdr3_aa: CASSSGQGWGNQPQHF
cdr3_nt: TGTGCCAGCAGTTCCGGACAGGGCTGGGGCAATCAGCCCCAGCATTTT

d_call: NA
j_call: TRBJ2-7
clone_size: many
v_call: TRBV7-9
cdr3_aa: CASSLQSLQYF
cdr3_nt: TGTGCCAGCAGCCTCCAGTCCTTACAGTACTTC

d_call: NA
j_call: TRBJ2-5
clone_size: many
v_call: TRBV9
cdr3_aa: CASSVGASTYQETQYF
cdr3_nt: TGTGCCAGCAGCGTAGGCGCATCCACGTACCAAGAGACCCAGTACTTC

d_call: NA
j_call: TRBJ1-5
clone_size: many
v_call: TRBV11-2
cdr3_aa: CASSLDRGGTSNQPQHF
cdr3_nt: TGTGCCAGCAGCTTAGATCGGGGGGGCACTAGCAATCAGCCCCAGCATTTT

d_call: NA
j_call: TRBJ1-5
clone_size: many
v_call: TRBV20-1
cdr3_aa: CSVGRASRENQPQHF
cdr3_nt: TGCAGTGTCGGCAGGGCCTCTCGTGAAAATCAGCCCCAGCATTTT

d_call: TRBD1
j_call: TRBJ1-1
clone_size: many
v_call: TRBV20-1
cdr3_aa: CSARDAGQQNTEAFF
cdr3_nt: TGCAGTGCTAGAGATGCGGGACAGCAGAACACTGAAGCTTTCTTT

d_call: TRBD1
j_call: TRBJ1-2
clone_size: many
v_call: TRBV10-3
cdr3_aa: CAIGPYRGTNYGYTF
cdr3_nt: TGTGCCATCGGCCCCTACAGGGGCACGAACTATGGCTACACCTTC

d_call: TRBD1
j_call: TRBJ2-2
clone_size: few
v_call: TRBV11-3
cdr3_aa: CASSPRQGGPGELFF
cdr3_nt: TGTGCCAGCAGCCCTAGACAGGGGGGGCCCGGGGAGCTGTTTTTT

d_call: NA
j_call: TRBJ2-7
clone_size: few
v_call: TRBV2
cdr3_aa: CASVRTSSYEQYF
cdr3_nt: TGTGCCAGCGTCCGGACGAGCTCCTACGAGCAGTACTTC

d_call: NA
j_call: TRBJ1-5
clone_size: many
v_call: TRBV28
cdr3_aa: CASSLRQGQQHF
cdr3_nt: TGTGCCAGCAGTTTAAGGCAGGGTCAGCAGCATTTT

d_call: TRBD2
j_call: TRBJ2-5
clone_size: NA
v_call: TRBV3-1
cdr3_aa: CASSSGTRRRYILDGETQYF
cdr3_nt: TGTGCCAGCAGCTCCGGGACTAGACGACGTTATATCTTAGATGGGGAGACCCAGTACTTC

d_call: NA
j_call: TRBJ2-5
clone_size: few
v_call: TRBV6-5
cdr3_aa: CASSYSNMGETQYF
cdr3_nt: TGTGCCAGCAGTTACTCGAACATGGGGGAGACCCAGTACTTC

d_call: NA
j_call: TRBJ2-7
clone_size: many
v_call: TRBV2
cdr3_aa: CASRSVDREVSSYEQYF
cdr3_nt: TGTGCCAGCAGGAGTGTCGACAGGGAGGTCAGCTCCTACGAGCAGTACTTC

d_call: TRBD2
j_call: TRBJ2-4
clone_size: many
v_call: TRBV12-3/TRBV12-4
cdr3_aa: CASSFLTGGLAKNIKYF
cdr3_nt: TGTGCCAGCAGTTTCCTGACAGGAGGACTAGCCAAAAACATTAAGTACTTC

d_call: TRBD2
j_call: TRBJ2-5
clone_size: many
v_call: TRBV24-1
cdr3_aa: CATSAGTSGGTAETQYF
cdr3_nt: TGTGCCACCAGCGCCGGGACTAGCGGGGGAACCGCGGAGACCCAGTACTTC

d_call: NA
j_call: TRBJ1-5
clone_size: many
v_call: TRBV20-1
cdr3_aa: CSARGQPDQPQHF
cdr3_nt: TGCAGTGCAAGAGGACAACCGGATCAGCCCCAGCATTTT

d_call: NA
j_call: TRBJ2-7
clone_size: NA
v_call: TRBV19
cdr3_aa: CASGPTSFGSYEQYF
cdr3_nt: TGTGCCAGTGGCCCGACTAGTTTTGGGTCCTACGAGCAGTACTTC

d_call: NA
j_call: TRBJ2-5
clone_size: many
v_call: TRBV7-8
cdr3_aa: CASSLVATTWETQYF
cdr3_nt: TGTGCCAGCAGCTTAGTAGCTACTACCTGGGAGACCCAGTACTTC

d_call: NA
j_call: TRBJ1-2
clone_size: many
v_call: TRBV20-1
cdr3_aa: CSARDRAKGHGYTF
cdr3_nt: TGCAGTGCTAGAGACCGGGCGAAAGGACATGGCTACACCTTC

d_call: TRBD2
j_call: TRBJ2-5
clone_size: few
v_call: TRBV11-2
cdr3_aa: CASSPLRGGSETQYF
cdr3_nt: TGTGCCAGCAGCCCGTTGCGGGGGGGCTCTGAGACCCAGTACTTC

d_call: NA
j_call: TRBJ2-7
clone_size: many
v_call: TRBV10-3
cdr3_aa: CAISVEDSYEQYF
cdr3_nt: TGTGCCATCAGTGTTGAGGATTCCTACGAGCAGTACTTC

d_call: NA
j_call: TRBJ1-3
clone_size: many
v_call: TRBV15
cdr3_aa: CATSSRTGTGNTIYF
cdr3_nt: TGTGCCACCAGCTCCCGGACGGGAACTGGAAACACCATATATTTT

d_call: NA
j_call: TRBJ1-3
clone_size: many
v_call: TRBV10-3
cdr3_aa: CASRQETGNTIYF
cdr3_nt: TGTGCCAGTAGACAGGAGACTGGAAACACCATATATTTT

d_call: NA
j_call: TRBJ2-7
clone_size: once
v_call: TRBV2
cdr3_aa: CASSPRGSDGEQYF
cdr3_nt: TGTGCCAGCAGTCCCAGGGGTTCAGATGGCGAGCAGTACTTC

d_call: NA
j_call: TRBJ1-2
clone_size: NA
v_call: TRBV12-3/TRBV12-4
cdr3_aa: CASSQGIVYYGYTF
cdr3_nt: TGTGCCAGCTCTCAGGGGATCGTTTACTATGGCTACACCTTC

d_call: NA
j_call: TRBJ2-7
clone_size: many
v_call: TRBV7-2
cdr3_aa: CASIGGGVGEQYF
cdr3_nt: TGTGCCAGCATTGGAGGGGGCGTTGGCGAGCAGTACTTC

d_call: TRBD2
j_call: TRBJ2-7
clone_size: many
v_call: TRBV11-2
cdr3_aa: CASSRRTPGGGRFYEQYF
cdr3_nt: TGTGCCAGCAGCCGGCGGACCCCTGGAGGCGGGAGATTCTACGAGCAGTACTTC

d_call: TRBD2
j_call: TRBJ2-7
clone_size: many
v_call: TRBV12-3/TRBV12-4
cdr3_aa: CASSIGLAGGEYEQYF
cdr3_nt: TGTGCCAGCAGTATAGGACTAGCGGGGGGCGAGTACGAGCAGTACTTC

d_call: NA
j_call: TRBJ1-6
clone_size: many
v_call: TRBV11-2
cdr3_aa: CASSLGFTFGAGAGYNSPLHF
cdr3_nt: TGTGCCAGCAGCTTAGGATTTACATTTGGTGCGGGGGCAGGGTATAATTCACCCCTCCACTTT

d_call: TRBD1
j_call: TRBJ1-5
clone_size: many
v_call: TRBV12-3/TRBV12-4
cdr3_aa: CASRRQGPNQPQHF
cdr3_nt: TGTGCCAGCAGACGACAGGGCCCCAATCAGCCCCAGCATTTT

d_call: NA
j_call: TRBJ2-6
clone_size: NA
v_call: TRBV6-1
cdr3_aa: CASSEAGTGANVLTF
cdr3_nt: TGTGCCAGCAGTGAAGCCGGCACTGGGGCCAACGTCCTGACTTTC

d_call: NA
j_call: TRBJ1-1
clone_size: NA
v_call: TRBV19
cdr3_aa: CASRFSGNTEAFF
cdr3_nt: TGTGCCAGTCGTTTTAGCGGGAACACTGAAGCTTTCTTT

d_call: NA
j_call: TRBJ2-5
clone_size: many
v_call: TRBV27
cdr3_aa: CASSGPRGTQYF
cdr3_nt: TGTGCCAGCAGTGGTCCCCGTGGGACCCAGTACTTC